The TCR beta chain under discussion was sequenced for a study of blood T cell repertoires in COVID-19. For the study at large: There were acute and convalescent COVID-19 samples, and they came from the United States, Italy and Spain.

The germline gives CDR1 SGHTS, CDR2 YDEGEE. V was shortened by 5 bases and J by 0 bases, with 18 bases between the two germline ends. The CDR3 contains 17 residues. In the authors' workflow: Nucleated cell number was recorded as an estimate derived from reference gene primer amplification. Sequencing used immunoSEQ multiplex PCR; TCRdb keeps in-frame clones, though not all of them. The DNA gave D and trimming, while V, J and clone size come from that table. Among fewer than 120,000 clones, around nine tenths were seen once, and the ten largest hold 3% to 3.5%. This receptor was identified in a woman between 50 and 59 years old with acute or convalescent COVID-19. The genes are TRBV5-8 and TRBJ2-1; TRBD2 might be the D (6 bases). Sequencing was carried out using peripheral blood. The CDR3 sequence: CASRFNLGGNSYNEQFF. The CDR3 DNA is TGTGCCAGCAGGTTCAATTTAGGAGGGAACTCCTACAATGAGCAGTTCTTC.